The rows below give T cell receptor beta chains drawn from one sample of a study of identical twins. One entry per CDR3 protein results from TCRdb running MiXCR on the 5' RACE reads. In the table there are about 340,000 distinct CDR3 sequences, about 12% of which are singletons. This sample also appeared in a second study, on yellow fever vaccine responses in identical twins.

Sequencing input: CD8+ T cells sorted from blood. These receptors came from a young woman in good health. The CDR3 runs from the conserved cysteine through the conserved F or W. D genes are given only for firm matches. Some rows have no size entry. The others give once, few or many, or a class for an expanded clone.

>many|-|TRBJ2-1|12|TRBV12-3/TRBV12-4
CASSLSVDEQFF
TGTGCCAGCAGTTTAAGCGTGGATGAGCAGTTCTTC
>-|-|TRBJ2-5|13|TRBV20-1
CSASGAGQETQYF
TGCAGTGCTAGTGGAGCGGGTCAAGAGACCCAGTACTTC
>many|TRBD2|TRBJ2-7|16|TRBV29-1
CSVEDLPSGTYYEQYF
TGCAGCGTTGAAGATCTTCCTAGCGGGACGTACTACGAGCAGTACTTC
>few|-|TRBJ1-5|14|TRBV3-1
CASSPWDFNQPQHF
TGTGCCAGCAGCCCCTGGGACTTCAATCAGCCCCAGCATTTT
>-|TRBD1|TRBJ1-2|13|TRBV29-1
CSVLGQAGYGYTF
TGCAGCGTTCTCGGACAGGCAGGCTATGGCTACACCTTC
>few|TRBD2|TRBJ2-1|15|TRBV6-1
CASSESRGGSSEQFF
TGTGCCAGCAGTGAATCCCGGGGGGGGTCCAGTGAGCAGTTCTTC
>many|-|TRBJ1-5|15|TRBV4-1
CASSQASQGNQPQHF
TGCGCCAGCAGCCAAGCCAGCCAAGGCAATCAGCCCCAGCATTTT
>many|TRBD1|TRBJ2-5|16|TRBV20-1
CSADPSGTGVFETQYF
TGCAGTGCCGACCCGTCCGGGACAGGGGTCTTTGAGACCCAGTACTTC
>-|-|TRBJ1-4|14|TRBV29-1
CSVGNTGLQEKLFF
TGCAGCGTCGGTAATACAGGGCTACAAGAAAAACTGTTTTTT
>-|TRBD2|TRBJ2-6|18|TRBV2
CASSEVSGLYSGANVLTF
TGTGCCAGCAGTGAAGTTAGCGGGTTATACTCTGGGGCCAACGTCCTGACTTTC
>many|-|TRBJ2-1|13|TRBV12-3/TRBV12-4
CASSFSGPNEQFF
TGTGCCAGCAGTTTTTCAGGACCCAATGAGCAGTTCTTC
>few|TRBD2|TRBJ2-1|16|TRBV10-2
CASSDWEGGPNNEQFF
TGCGCCAGCAGTGATTGGGAGGGAGGGCCGAACAATGAGCAGTTCTTC
>-|-|TRBJ1-2|13|TRBV11-2
CASRSDGSYGYTF
TGTGCCAGCAGGTCGGACGGATCCTATGGCTACACCTTC
>-|TRBD2|TRBJ2-1|16|TRBV11-1
CASSFHLAGVEREQFF
TGTGCCAGCAGCTTCCATCTAGCGGGAGTAGAGCGTGAGCAGTTCTTC
>-|-|TRBJ2-1|16|TRBV28
CASSKQPRGSYNEQFF
TGTGCCAGCAGTAAGCAGCCCCGGGGCTCCTACAATGAGCAGTTCTTC
>-|-|TRBJ1-2|14|TRBV7-8
CASKPVATNYGYTF
TGTGCCAGCAAGCCTGTGGCCACTAACTATGGCTACACCTTC
>many|-|TRBJ1-2|12|TRBV5-1
CASFDGTGCYTF
TGCGCCAGCTTCGACGGAACAGGTTGCTACACCTTC
>-|-|TRBJ2-4|13|TRBV12-3/TRBV12-4
CASSSSGENIQYF
TGTGCCAGCAGCTCCTCGGGGGAAAACATTCAGTACTTC
>few|TRBD1|TRBJ1-2|13|TRBV24-1
CATSDTGAGSYTF
TGTGCCACCAGTGATACAGGGGCCGGGAGCTACACCTTC
>-|-|TRBJ2-7|15|TRBV2
CASSEGGDPTYEQYF
TGTGCCAGCAGTGAAGGAGGGGACCCAACCTACGAGCAGTACTTC
>-|TRBD2|TRBJ2-7|16|TRBV7-6
CASSLESREMGFEQYF
TGTGCCAGCAGCTTAGAGTCGCGGGAGATGGGCTTCGAGCAGTACTTC
>few|-|TRBJ2-1|13|TRBV13
CASSTRSGNEQFF
TGTGCCAGCAGCACGAGGTCGGGGAATGAGCAGTTCTTC
>-|-|TRBJ2-7|13|TRBV9
CASSGGATYEQYF
TGTGCCAGCAGCGGAGGAGCCACCTACGAGCAGTACTTC
>many|-|TRBJ2-7|13|TRBV25-1
CASSESYSYEQYF
TGTGCCAGCAGTGAATCCTACAGCTACGAGCAGTACTTC
>few|TRBD2|TRBJ2-1|15|TRBV27
CASKETSERIHEQFF
TGTGCCAGCAAGGAGACTAGCGAAAGGATACATGAGCAGTTCTTC
>-|-|TRBJ1-1|16|TRBV4-1
CASSQDFLEGYTEAFF
TGCGCCAGCAGCCAAGATTTTCTCGAGGGGTACACTGAAGCTTTCTTT
>many|-|TRBJ1-1|14|TRBV6-1
CASSEAGGWSEAFF
TGTGCCAGCAGTGAAGCAGGGGGATGGTCTGAAGCTTTCTTT
>-|TRBD1|TRBJ2-7|18|TRBV14
CASSQEVVVGQIRREQYF
TGTGCCAGCAGCCAAGAAGTCGTCGTGGGACAGATCCGCCGCGAGCAGTACTTC
>few|TRBD2|TRBJ2-4|16|TRBV27
CASSFRAGVDQNIQYF
TGTGCCAGCAGTTTTCGCGCGGGAGTAGATCAGAACATTCAGTACTTC
>-|-|TRBJ1-1|15|TRBV4-1
CASSPGPGVRTEAFF
TGCGCCAGCAGCCCAGGGCCGGGGGTTAGGACTGAAGCTTTCTTT
>-|TRBD2|TRBJ2-1|14|TRBV20-1
CSAREQREWNEQFF
TGCAGTGCTAGAGAACAGCGGGAGTGGAATGAGCAGTTCTTC
>few|-|TRBJ1-2|12|TRBV15
CATSEGPVGYTF
TGTGCCACCAGCGAAGGTCCGGTTGGCTACACCTTC
>many|TRBD2|TRBJ2-7|16|TRBV28
CASRTLAGAVSDEQYF
TGTGCCAGCAGGACACTAGCGGGAGCAGTCAGCGACGAGCAGTACTTC
>few|-|TRBJ2-5|15|TRBV7-9
CASSLIPAGQETQYF
TGTGCCAGCAGCTTAATTCCCGCGGGTCAAGAGACCCAGTACTTC
>-|TRBD1|TRBJ1-5|15|TRBV5-6
CAMSPGQGGDQPQHF
TGTGCCATGAGCCCCGGACAGGGCGGGGATCAGCCCCAGCATTTT
>few|-|TRBJ2-3|17|TRBV12-3/TRBV12-4
CASSLGSPSVFPDTQYF
TGTGCCAGCAGTTTAGGCTCTCCTAGCGTCTTCCCAGATACGCAGTATTTT
>-|-|TRBJ2-2|14|TRBV12-3/TRBV12-4
CATPQSRDTGELFF
TGTGCCACCCCACAGAGTAGGGACACCGGGGAGCTGTTTTTT
>-|TRBD1|TRBJ1-1|13|TRBV29-1
CSVDRQGYTEAFF
TGCAGCGTTGATAGACAGGGTTACACTGAAGCTTTCTTT
>-|-|TRBJ1-5|14|TRBV20-1
CSARRSLHYQPQHF
TGCAGTGCTAGACGGTCCCTCCACTATCAGCCCCAGCATTTT
>-|TRBD2|TRBJ2-7|19|TRBV6-5
CASSYSSPSGWGGLGEQYF
TGTGCCAGCAGTTACTCTTCGCCCTCGGGGTGGGGAGGGCTGGGCGAGCAGTACTTC
>few|-|TRBJ1-2|11|TRBV2
CASSEIYGYTF
TGTGCCAGCAGTGAAATCTATGGCTACACCTTC
>few|-|TRBJ1-2|11|TRBV29-1
CSVEGRYGYTF
TGCAGCGTTGAAGGCCGCTATGGCTACACCTTC
>-|-|TRBJ2-1|13|TRBV2
CASSVQGYNEQFF
TGTGCCAGCAGTGTACAGGGATACAATGAGCAGTTCTTC
>-|-|TRBJ1-1|10|TRBV7-9
CASSLKEAFF
TGTGCCAGCAGCTTAAAAGAAGCTTTCTTT
>few|-|TRBJ2-1|15|TRBV9
CASSVDGGNYNEQFF
TGTGCCAGCAGCGTAGATGGGGGGAACTACAATGAGCAGTTCTTC
>-|TRBD1|TRBJ1-2|15|TRBV29-1
CSVETGQGAYYGYTF
TGCAGCGTTGAAACCGGACAGGGGGCTTACTATGGCTACACCTTC
>-|TRBD1|TRBJ2-2|13|TRBV12-3/TRBV12-4
CASSRTGLGELFF
TGTGCCAGCAGCCGGACAGGGCTCGGGGAGCTGTTTTTT
>-|-|TRBJ2-2|15|TRBV2
CASSQLGVNTGELFF
TGTGCCAGCTCCCAGTTGGGGGTGAACACCGGGGAGCTGTTTTTT
>-|-|TRBJ1-4|15|TRBV2
CASRATGSLEEKLFF
TGTGCCAGCAGAGCTACAGGGTCCTTAGAGGAAAAACTGTTTTTT